The clone carrying this T cell receptor beta chain was seen a handful of times. Assay used: immunoSEQ multiplex PCR; TCRdb lists only in-frame clones, some missing. The sample includes 180,000 or so clones, 89% of them seen just once. V shed 0 bases and J shed 8 bases, with 14 bases lying between them. Germline V gene lookup returns CDR1 SGHRS and CDR2 YFSETQ. The CDR3 length is 14 residues. This record comes from a study of blood T cell repertoires in COVID-19. At the level of the study: Whether acute or convalescent, the COVID-19 samples came from the United States, Italy and Spain.

This chain links TRBV5-1 with TRBJ1-2; D possibly corresponds to TRBD1 (5 bases). The sample was peripheral blood. The sequence was collected from a man between 35 and 55 years old with acute or convalescent COVID-19. The CDR3 coding sequence is TGCGCCAGCAGCTTGGAGCCAGGGATTGGCGGCTACACCTTC. Amino acid sequence: CASSLEPGIGGYTF.